This TCR beta chain was profiled in a study of vaccination effects on CD4 cells after COVID-19. Across the study: Two-dose BNT162b2 or mRNA-1273 vaccination was given to participants.

Sequencing was preceded by expansion of antigen-specific CD4+ T cells with viral peptide pools in the ViraFEST assay. CD4+ T cells were isolated after around ten days of culture. Testing of the vaccine recipients showed negative nucleocapsid antibodies and no prior SARS-CoV-2 infection. Half the medium was swapped for IL-2 medium on days 3 and 7. Findings and limits, study-wide: Pronounced clonal contraction occurred in clones induced by infection and by vaccine late after vaccination.

After removal of 6 bases from V and 4 bases from J, the junction contained 8 bases not matched to a gene. The length of the CDR3 is 15 residues. Germline CDR1 reads ENHRY; CDR2 reads SYGVKD. Profiling relied on immunoSEQ multiplex PCR, and the TCRdb table lists in-frame clones only, not all of them. The sample lists approximately 23,000 clones; approximately 64% were seen once. Details on this clone: Its antigen is unidentified.

This sample comprised CD4+ T cells from PBMCs cultured with HCoV-NL63 spike peptides, obtained before COVID-19 vaccination. The chain recombines TRBV10-3 with TRBJ2-3, with 9 bases that match TRBD1. This sequence originates from a human donor who received a COVID-19 vaccine. The CDR3 here is CAISEAGQGPDTQYF. The CDR3 nucleotides read TGTGCCATCAGCGAGGCGGGACAGGGACCAGATACGCAGTATTTT.